This T cell receptor (beta chain) was sequenced for a study of monozygotic twins with inflammatory bowel disease. General study findings and limits: Repertoire likeness was no different across concordant and discordant twins, perhaps owing to restricted power.

TCRdb reprocessed the 5' RACE reads and keeps a single row for each CDR3 protein, giving no DNA. With about 380,000 distinct CDR3 sequences in the sample, the ten largest clones hold 2.5% to 3%. For this clonotype: Its specificity is unknown.

Germline V lookup: CDR1 MNHEY, CDR2 SMNVEV (reference sequence). This CDR3 is built from 13 residues. This sequence originates from a human donor with ulcerative colitis or Crohn's disease, or a healthy co-twin of an affected twin (not recorded which). Sequencing used blood. The chain has TRBV27 and TRBJ2-7; TCRdb's D gene call, TRBD2, goes unchecked for lack of DNA. The CDR3 loop is CASSLSAGYEQYF.